The TCR beta chain under discussion was sequenced for a study of blood T cells in healthy people across ages. Study results and limitations: A roughly linear fall in TCR beta diversity per million T cells was seen with increasing age. Whereas aged donors had fewer naive CD4+ cells, long-lived donors had more of them and higher diversity.

A word on this clonotype: The antigen remains unidentified.

Germline values: CDR1 SGHRS, CDR2 YFSETQ. This CDR3 is 17 amino acids long. The J segment lost 3 bases and the V segment lost 3 bases, leaving 13 bases of the junction unmatched. Next came a second PCR, run for about 7 to 11 cycles, which used a sample-barcoded 5' primer along with a J-beta primer mix. TCRdb recomputed calls from the 5' RACE reads with MiXCR, one row per CDR3 protein. Of about 1.1 million distinct CDR3 sequences listed, roughly two fifths were seen once; the top ten hold around 14%. The rearrangement joins TRBV5-1 to TRBJ2-3; TRBD2 aligns across 7 bases. Sequencing was carried out using blood. The receptor was isolated from a man between 18 and 35 years old in good health. Here the CDR3 reads CASSSPNAGVRTDTQYF. The CDR3 nucleotides read TGCGCCAGCAGCTCCCCCAACGCGGGGGTAAGAACAGATACGCAGTATTTT.